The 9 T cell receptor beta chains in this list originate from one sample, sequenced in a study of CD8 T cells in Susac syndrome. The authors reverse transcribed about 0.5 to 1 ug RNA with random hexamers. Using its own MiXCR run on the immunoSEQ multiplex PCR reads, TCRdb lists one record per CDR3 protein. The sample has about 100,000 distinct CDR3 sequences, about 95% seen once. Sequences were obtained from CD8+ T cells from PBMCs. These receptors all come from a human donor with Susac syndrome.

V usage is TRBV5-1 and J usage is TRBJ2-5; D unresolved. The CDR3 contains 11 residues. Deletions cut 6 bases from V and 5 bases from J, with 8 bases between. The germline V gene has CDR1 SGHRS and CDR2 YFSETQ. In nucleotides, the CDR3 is TGCGCCAGCAATAGAGCGGAGACCCAGTACTTC. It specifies CASNRAETQYF. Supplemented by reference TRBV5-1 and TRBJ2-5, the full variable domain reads KAGVTQTPRYLIKTRGQQVTLSCSPISGHRSVSWYQQTPGQGLQFLFEYFSETQRNKGNFPGRFSGRQFSNSRSEMNVSTLELGDSALYLCASNRAETQYFGPGTRLLVL.

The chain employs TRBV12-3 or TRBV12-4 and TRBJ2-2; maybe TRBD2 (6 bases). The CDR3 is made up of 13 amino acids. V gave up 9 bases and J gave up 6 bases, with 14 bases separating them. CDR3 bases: TGTGCCAGTGGTGGGGGGAAACCCGGGGAGCTGTTTTTT. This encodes CASGGGKPGELFF.

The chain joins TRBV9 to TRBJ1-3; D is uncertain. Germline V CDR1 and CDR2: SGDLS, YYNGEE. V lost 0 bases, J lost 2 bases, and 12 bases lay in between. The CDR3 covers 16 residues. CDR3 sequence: CASSVGIGGTGNTIYF. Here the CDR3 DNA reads TGTGCCAGCAGCGTAGGGATTGGAGGGACTGGAAACACCATATATTTT.

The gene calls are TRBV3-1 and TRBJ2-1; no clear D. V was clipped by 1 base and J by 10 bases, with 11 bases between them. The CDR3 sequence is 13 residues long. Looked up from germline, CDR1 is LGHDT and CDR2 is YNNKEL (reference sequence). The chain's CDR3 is CASSQGAYEEQFF. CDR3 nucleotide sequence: TGTGCCAGCAGCCAAGGAGCCTACGAAGAGCAGTTCTTC.

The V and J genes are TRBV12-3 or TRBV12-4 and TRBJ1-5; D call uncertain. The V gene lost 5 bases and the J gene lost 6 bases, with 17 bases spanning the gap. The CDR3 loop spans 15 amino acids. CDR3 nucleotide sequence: TGTGCCAGCAGTAGCCCTCGGGAGGTTTTTCAGCCCCAGCATTTT. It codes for CASSSPREVFQPQHF.

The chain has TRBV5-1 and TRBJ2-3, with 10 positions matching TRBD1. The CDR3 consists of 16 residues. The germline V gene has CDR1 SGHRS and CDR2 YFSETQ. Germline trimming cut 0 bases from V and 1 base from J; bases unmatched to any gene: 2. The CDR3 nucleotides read TGCGCCAGCAGCTTGGGACAGGGGGCACGCACAGATACGCAGTATTTT. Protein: CASSLGQGARTDTQYF.

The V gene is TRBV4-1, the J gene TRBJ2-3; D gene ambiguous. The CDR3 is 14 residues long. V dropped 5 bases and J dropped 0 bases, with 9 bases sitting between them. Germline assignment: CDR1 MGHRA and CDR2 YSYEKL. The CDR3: CASSLQWSTDTQYF. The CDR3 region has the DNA TGCGCCAGCAGCTTACAATGGAGCACAGATACGCAGTATTTT.

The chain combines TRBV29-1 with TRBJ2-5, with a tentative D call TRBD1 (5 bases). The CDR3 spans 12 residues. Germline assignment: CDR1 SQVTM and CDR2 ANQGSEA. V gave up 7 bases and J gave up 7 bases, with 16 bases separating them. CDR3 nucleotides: TGCAGCGCTACAGACAGTTCGGTGACCCAGTACTTC. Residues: CSATDSSVTQYF. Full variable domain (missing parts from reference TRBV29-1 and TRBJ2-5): SAVISQKPSRDICQRGTSLTIQCQVDSQVTMMFWYRQQPGQSLTLIATANQGSEATYESGFVIDKFPISRPNLTFSTLTVSNMSPEDSSIYLCSATDSSVTQYFGPGTRLLVL.

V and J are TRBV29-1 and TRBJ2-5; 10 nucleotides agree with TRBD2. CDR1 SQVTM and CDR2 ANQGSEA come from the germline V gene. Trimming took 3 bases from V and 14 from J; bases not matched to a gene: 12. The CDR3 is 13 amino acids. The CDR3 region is CSVEGLAGAARYF. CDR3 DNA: TGCAGCGTTGAGGGGCTAGCGGGAGCCGCCCGCTACTTC.